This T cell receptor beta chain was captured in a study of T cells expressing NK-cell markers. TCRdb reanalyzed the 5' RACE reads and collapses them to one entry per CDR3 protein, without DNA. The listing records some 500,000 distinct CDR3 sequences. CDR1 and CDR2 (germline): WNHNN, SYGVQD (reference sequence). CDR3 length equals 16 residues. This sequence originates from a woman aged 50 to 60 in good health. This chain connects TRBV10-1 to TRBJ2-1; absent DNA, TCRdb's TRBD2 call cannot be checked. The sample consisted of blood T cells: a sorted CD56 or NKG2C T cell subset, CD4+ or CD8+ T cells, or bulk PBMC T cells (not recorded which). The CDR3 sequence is CASSESAGGSYNEQFF.